This TCR beta chain originates from a study of glioma-infiltrating T cells. Findings of the study overall: Non-neoplastic patients had below-expected tissue-blood divergence, while all gliomas exceeded expectation. Very few CDR3 sequences were shared between tissue and blood.

This clonotype was picked up many times. Its antigen remains unknown. The iRepertoire nested amplicon-rescue multiplex PCR amplified TCR alpha and beta CDR3s from RNA. Input was roughly 95-400 ng of tissue mRNA or PBMC total RNA. TCRdb redid the calling of the multiplex PCR reads with MiXCR, one entry per CDR3 protein. The sample shows approximately 120,000 distinct CDR3 sequences, 25% to 30% of them seen only once. Sequencing was carried out using glioma tissue, nonneoplastic brain tissue, or PBMCs (not recorded which). The origin of this receptor is a human donor with low-grade glioma or glioblastoma, undergoing nonglioma brain surgery, or in good health (not recorded which).

CDR3 coding DNA: TGTGCCAGCAGCCAAGTCGGCCGAGGGATACTGGAGCAGTACTTC. Its protein is CASSQVGRGILEQYF. This chain connects TRBV4-2 to TRBJ2-7; D perhaps matches TRBD2 (5 bases). The germline CDR1 and CDR2 sequences are LGHNA and YNFKEQ. There are 15 residues in the CDR3. The V end lost 1 base, the J end lost 7 bases, and 17 bases lay between the germline ends.